This T cell receptor (beta chain) comes out of a study of cytomegalovirus exposure and HLA in healthy donors (dated by TCRdb to 2015 to 2018). For context, the study as a whole: In an earlier analysis of about 560 of the donors, approximately 300 Gb of sequence data and 117 million unique TCR beta sequences from about 190 million T cells were reported. In the later analysis, no new phenotypic data were used to find candidate immune exposures; instead, reliance was placed on TCR beta sequences and their occurrence across donors. About five DR-DQ haplotypes were handled as single units for association and clustering, since linkage in the cohort was strong. Alongside the repertoire data, information on donor age, sex, ethnicity and CMV serostatus was compiled. The study combined high-throughput TCR immunosequencing, statistical association of individual TCRs with disease status, and machine learning to predict cytomegalovirus infection status. To study patterns of TCR occurrence, a later analysis re-analyzed previously published TCR beta repertoires from hundreds of donors and added high-resolution HLA genotyping. Typing coverage differed by locus: A, B, C, DRB1 and DQB1 were typed in about 629-640 donors, DQA1 in 500 to 550, DPA1 in approximately 600, and DPB1 in 400 to 480. The study aimed to test whether signatures of past pathogen exposure could be identified by cataloging public T cell receptors. All discovery cohort repertoires had been generated on a single sequencing platform. Genome-wide SNP genotypes for about 55% of the 666 donors were used in a later genetic analysis, which treated that subset as a discovery cohort. An earlier analysis of about 600 of the donors used high-throughput TCR beta sequencing to judge whether each TCR beta V gene segment behaved as functional or pseudogenic. The T cell repertoires of 666 subjects were profiled by immunosequencing and related to cytomegalovirus serostatus. Both class I and class II loci were covered by HLA typing, at four-digit resolution. Of the approximately 400 genotyped donors, approximately 83% fell in the genetic ancestry cluster associated with self-reported Caucasian donors. An early release covering 500 to 750 HLA-typed donors comprised approximately 290 gigabases of sequencing data and some 79 million unique TCR sequences. Along with the 666-subject first cohort, a separate validation cohort of over a hundred different subjects was used. On average, 235,054 unique TCR beta nucleotide sequences were sequenced per donor among 398 genotyped donors of the cohort, with about 19% of those sequences being non-productive.

Libraries came from the immunoSEQ multiplex PCR assay. For the multiplex PCR, a mixture combining 60 forward primers for TCR Vbeta segments and 13 reverse primers for TCR Jbeta segments was used. The CDR3 region of rearranged TCR beta genes was amplified from genomic DNA by a multiplex PCR assay. On the Illumina HiSeq System, the amplified TCR beta libraries were sequenced as 87-base-pair reads. As for how the authors treated the data: A later analysis tallied about 77 million unique TCR beta chains across the 666 repertoires, and approximately 12 million of those chains were shared by two or more donors. Raw reads were error-corrected and collapsed into unique sequences by a nearest-neighbor algorithm in which closely related sequences were merged to remove PCR and sequencing errors. V, D and J gene segments were assigned by aligning CDR3 sequences to IMGT reference sequences. For a sequence to be retained, a match of at least six nucleotides was required to both a V gene segment and a J gene segment. A rearrangement counted as productive if the CDR3 had no stop codons and remained in frame with V and J, and every other rearrangement counted as non-productive. Following IMGT convention, CDR3 was defined as the stretch from the second conserved V-encoded cysteine to the conserved J-encoded phenylalanine. The earlier analysis of roughly 590 of the donors excluded sequences that lacked an unambiguous match to a single V gene segment. An earlier analysis of just under 600 of the donors called V segments functional above 56.7% productive rearrangements and segregating when the between-donor standard deviation exceeded 5%. To diagnose cytomegalovirus status from the catalog of TCR beta chain sequences, a statistical classification framework was built. A later analysis assigned V and J genes by comparing TCR nucleotide sequences with IMGT/GENE-DB human TR gene sequences. The TCRdist pipeline was used in a later analysis to assign CDR3 sequences and most-parsimonious VDJ recombination scenarios. In a later analysis, each TCR beta chain was defined by its CDR3 amino acid sequence together with its V-gene family, and reads without a unique V-gene family were excluded. To address suspected cross-contamination and a sequencing artifact, a later analysis removed a few hundred highly shared, low-generation-probability nucleotide sequences. For each public chain, a later analysis derived a clonal expansion index from normalized ranks of inferred template counts within each repertoire. Generation probabilities in a later analysis came from a VDJ recombination model fitted to out-of-frame rearrangements, and those results were checked against IGoR. A later analysis scored TCR-TCR, TCR-HLA and TCR-CMV co-occurrence with hypergeometric tests, applying a repertoire-size bias correction to TCR pairs. False discovery rates were estimated in a later analysis by permuting HLA or CMV assignments 20 times. A later analysis grouped co-occurring TCRs with DBSCAN, adding TCRdist sequence similarity when clustering within HLA-allele-positive subsets. Repertoires with fewer than 30,000 or more than 120,000 public chains, plus five repertoires with anomalous nucleotide sharing, were excluded from co-occurrence clustering. TCRdb stores this immuneACCESS table with in-frame sequences only. Part of the clones is absent; in the studies checked, under half of the shortfall reflects unresolved V genes, and no reason is known for the rest. V and J calls plus clone size are reproduced from that table; the DNA served to infer D and trimming. The sample includes about 170,000 clones, with 80% to 85% observed a single time. Jointly, the top ten make up approximately 1.2% of the sample.

CDR1 and CDR2, per the germline V gene (reference sequence), are SSHAT and FNYEAQ. Spanning cysteine to phenylalanine, the CDR3 consists of 15 amino acids. The read is trimmed to its CDR3 DNA, 45 bases read in frame from base 1. The full study reports these points: A further reported finding was that TCR beta sequences accurately predicted the HLA-A and HLA-B alleles for most subjects in the first cohort. In vitro tests confirmed that three of the cytomegalovirus-associated TCR beta chains recognize cytomegalovirus antigens. In a later analysis, HLA-associated TCR beta chains were found to be more clonally expanded and to have lower generation probabilities than equally common non-associated chains. In a later analysis, most CMV-associated TCR beta chains were found to appear HLA-restricted, with HLA associations seemingly driven largely by CMV exposure. The study gave a list of some 150 TCR beta chains associated with cytomegalovirus. In this cohort, only TCR beta chains were sequenced, and detectable features were limited by the absence of alpha or paired-chain data. Presence/absence analyses assumed roughly uniform sequencing depth across donors, an assumption that may not hold. Linkage disequilibrium might explain the correlated functional status among segregating V segments, but an unknown experimental factor could not be excluded. According to the authors, the approach could potentially be generalized to other disease states and immunological phenotypes. While some public TCRs were present in many individuals, most TCR sequences turned up only very rarely across donors. An association between a missense DCLRE1C variant and V-gene and J-gene trimming of TCR beta chains was found in a later genetic analysis and replicated in an independent cohort. The earlier analysis of approximately 540 of the donors excluded 15 to 20 rarely observed V segments, including chromosome 9 orphons, because counts were too low. An earlier analysis of approximately 600 of the donors showed that most TCR beta V segments appeared in productive rearrangements either about 90% or about 30% of the time, which broadly matched IMGT annotations. In both the original and validation cohorts, the classifier was reported to diagnose cytomegalovirus status with high specificity and sensitivity. The sequencing pipeline was judged likely to have produced a cluster of highly shared sequence variants as a technical artifact. In a later analysis, several top co-occurrence clusters were reported to appear linked to parvovirus B19, influenza, CMV and Epstein-Barr virus. A later analysis found that TCR association rates varied across HLA loci, with DRB1 alleles showing the most associated TCRs and HLA-C alleles the fewest. Assigning TCR associations to individual alleles was difficult when HLA alleles, especially DR and DQ, strongly co-occurred. Immune exposure information for the cohort was limited to CMV serostatus. At a false discovery rate of 0.05, a later analysis linked about 16,000 TCR beta sequences to specific HLA alleles. HLA typing was unavailable for some donors at each locus, so association tests used only the typed subset. Some IMGT-functional V segments, including TRBV6-2 and TRBV6-3, could not be told apart with the 87-base-pair reads, so those segments were excluded. In a later genetic analysis, fewer N-insertions in productive TCRs were reported among donors in an Asian-associated ancestry cluster than the roughly 640-donor mean.

The cohort was made up of roughly 670 healthy bone marrow donors. All cohort members were sampled while nominally healthy, although unrecorded immune exposures were likely present. The donor tested CMV seronegative, placing the donor among the approximately 360 seronegative members of the cohort. A peripheral blood sample was provided by each donor, and peripheral blood mononuclear cells were used for TCR beta sequencing. The Qiagen DNeasy Blood Extraction Kit was used to extract genomic DNA from the blood cell samples. Turning to this clone: Its antigen target is currently unknown. Base qualities are not recorded, but no much larger clone differs from it by a single base.

The chain was built from TRBV7-7 and TRBJ2-5; 14 bases in between match TRBD2. The TCR originated in a boy aged 2-15 years in good health and CMV-seronegative. The sequenced material came from PBMCs. The base sequence is TGTGCTAGCTCCCCGGGACTAGCGGGAGTAGAGACCCAGTACTTC. Its product reads: CASSPGLAGVETQYF.